The 5 T cell receptor beta chains in this list originate from one sample, sequenced in a study of T cells after yellow fever vaccination. TCRdb called the 5' RACE reads again in MiXCR, with one record for every CDR3 protein. The profile shows about 510,000 distinct CDR3 sequences, roughly 22% of them singletons. The source material was PBMCs, sampled 21 days after the first yellow fever vaccination. These receptors were obtained from a man younger than 35 who received the YFV17D yellow fever vaccine.

The gene calls are TRBV5-4 and TRBJ2-3; 7 positions match TRBD2. The V gene end was trimmed by 4 bases and the J gene end by 2 bases; junction bases not matched to a gene: 4. CDR3 length: 14 amino acids. The germline V gene has CDR1 SGHNT and CDR2 YYREEE (reference sequence). CDR3 DNA sequence: TGTGCCAGCAGCGCCAGGGACTACACAGATACGCAGTATTTT. As protein: CASSARDYTDTQYF.

Only a few counts were recorded for this clonotype. The chain is built from TRBV28 and TRBJ2-7; tentative D call: TRBD1 (5 bases). CDR1 and CDR2 from the germline V gene are MDHEN and SYDVKM. The CDR3 is made up of 15 amino acids. Trimming shortened V by 5 bases and J by 3 bases, and 17 bases separated the two germline ends. The chain's CDR3 is CASSPSSGNHYEQYV. For the CDR3, the DNA is TGTGCCAGCAGTCCGTCATCAGGGAATCACTACGAGCAGTACGTC.

This clonotype was detected a few times. The chain is built from TRBV12-3 or TRBV12-4 and TRBJ1-6; possible D gene TRBD1, 6 bases. The CDR3 spans 13 residues. V was pared by 7 bases and J by 7 bases, with 11 bases between. The CDR3 DNA reads as TGTGCCAGCAATCTCGGACAGAATTCACCCCTCCACTTT. It specifies CASNLGQNSPLHF.

This clonotype has only a few counts. The chain combines TRBV23-1 with TRBJ2-1; no definite D call. TRBV23-1 counts as an open reading frame of uncertain function. Trimming removed 2 bases from V and 5 bases from J, with 13 bases in between. The length of the CDR3 is 15 residues. The CDR3: CASSQPVTVNNEQFF. CDR3 bases: TGCGCCAGCAGTCAACCCGTCACAGTTAACAATGAGCAGTTCTTC.

This clonotype showed up just a few times. The rearrangement links TRBV18 to TRBJ1-1; tentatively, D is TRBD1 (6 bases). This CDR3 comprises 11 residues. The ends were cut back, 5 bases at V and 9 bases at J, with 10 bases in the middle. Germline values: CDR1 KGHSH, CDR2 LQKENI. The CDR3 here is CASSAQGKAFF. DNA of the CDR3: TGTGCCAGCTCAGCTCAGGGGAAAGCTTTCTTT. Complete variable domain (other parts from reference TRBV18 and TRBJ1-1): NAGVMQNPRHLVRRRGQEARLRCSPMKGHSHVYWYRQLPEEGLKFMVYLQKENIIDESGMPKERFSAEFPKEGPSILRIQQVVRGDSAAYFCASSAQGKAFFGQGTRLTVV.